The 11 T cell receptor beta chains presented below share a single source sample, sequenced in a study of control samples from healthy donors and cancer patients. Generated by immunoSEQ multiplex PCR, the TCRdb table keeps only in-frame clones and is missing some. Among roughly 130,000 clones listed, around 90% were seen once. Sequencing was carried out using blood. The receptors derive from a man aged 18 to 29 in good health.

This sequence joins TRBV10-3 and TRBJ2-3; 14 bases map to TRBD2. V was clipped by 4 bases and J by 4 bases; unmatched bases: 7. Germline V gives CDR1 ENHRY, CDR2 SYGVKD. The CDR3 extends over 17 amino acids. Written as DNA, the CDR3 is TGTGCCATCAGTGCGAGACTAGCGGGAGGGCGGTCAGATACGCAGTATTTT. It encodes CAISARLAGGRSDTQYF.

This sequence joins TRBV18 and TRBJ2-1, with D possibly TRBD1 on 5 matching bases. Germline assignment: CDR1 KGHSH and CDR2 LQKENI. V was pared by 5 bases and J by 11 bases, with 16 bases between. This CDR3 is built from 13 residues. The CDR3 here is CASSSTRENKQFF. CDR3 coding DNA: TGTGCCAGCTCATCGACCAGGGAAAATAAGCAGTTCTTC.

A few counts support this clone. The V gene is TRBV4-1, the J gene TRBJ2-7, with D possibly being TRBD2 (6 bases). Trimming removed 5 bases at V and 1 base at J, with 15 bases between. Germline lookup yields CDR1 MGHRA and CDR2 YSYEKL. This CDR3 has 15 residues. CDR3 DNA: TGCGCCAGCAGCTTCCGGGAGCGTGGTTCCTACGAGCAGTACTTC. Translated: CASSFRERGSYEQYF.

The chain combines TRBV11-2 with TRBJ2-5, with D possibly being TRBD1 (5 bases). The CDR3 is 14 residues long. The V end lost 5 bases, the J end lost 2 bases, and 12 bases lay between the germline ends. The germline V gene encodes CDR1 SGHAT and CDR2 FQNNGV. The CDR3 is CASSPPTGQETQYF. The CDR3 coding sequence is TGTGCCAGCAGCCCACCCACAGGACAAGAGACCCAGTACTTC.

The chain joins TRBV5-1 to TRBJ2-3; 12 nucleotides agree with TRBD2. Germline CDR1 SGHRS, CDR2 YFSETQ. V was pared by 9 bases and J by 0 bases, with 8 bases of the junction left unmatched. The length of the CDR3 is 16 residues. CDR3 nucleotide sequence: TGCGCCACAAGGACTAGCGGGACCTATAGCACAGATACGCAGTATTTT. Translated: CATRTSGTYSTDTQYF.

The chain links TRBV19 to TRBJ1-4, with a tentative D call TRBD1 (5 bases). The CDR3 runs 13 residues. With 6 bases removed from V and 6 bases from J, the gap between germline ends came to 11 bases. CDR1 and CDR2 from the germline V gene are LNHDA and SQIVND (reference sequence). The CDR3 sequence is CASRGGADEKLFF. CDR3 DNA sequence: TGTGCCAGTAGAGGTGGGGCGGATGAAAAACTGTTTTTT.

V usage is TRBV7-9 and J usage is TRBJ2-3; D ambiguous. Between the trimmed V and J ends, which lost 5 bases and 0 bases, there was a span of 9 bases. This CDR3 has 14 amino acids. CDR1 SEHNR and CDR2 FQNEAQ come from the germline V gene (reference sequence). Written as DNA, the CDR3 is TGTGCCAGCAGCAAGGACCGGAGCACAGATACGCAGTATTTT. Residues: CASSKDRSTDTQYF.

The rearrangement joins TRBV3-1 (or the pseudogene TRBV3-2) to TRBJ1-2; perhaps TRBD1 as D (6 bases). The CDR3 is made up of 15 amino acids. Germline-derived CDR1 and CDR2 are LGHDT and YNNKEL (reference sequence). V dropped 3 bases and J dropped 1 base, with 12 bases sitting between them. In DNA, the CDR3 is TGTGCCAGCAGCCACACAGGGAGTCTTAACTATGGCTACACCTTC. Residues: CASSHTGSLNYGYTF.

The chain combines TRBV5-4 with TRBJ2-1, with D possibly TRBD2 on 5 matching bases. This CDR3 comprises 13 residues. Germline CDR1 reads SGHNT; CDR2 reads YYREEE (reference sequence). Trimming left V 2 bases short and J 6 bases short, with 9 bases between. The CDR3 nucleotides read TGTGCCAGCAGCTTTGTGGGGAGCAATGAGCAGTTCTTC. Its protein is CASSFVGSNEQFF.

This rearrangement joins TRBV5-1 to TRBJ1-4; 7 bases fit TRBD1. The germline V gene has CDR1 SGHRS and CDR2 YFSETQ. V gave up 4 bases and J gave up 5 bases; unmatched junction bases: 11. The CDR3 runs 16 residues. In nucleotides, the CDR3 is TGCGCCAGCAGCCCTCAACTAGACAGGGTAAATGAAAAACTGTTTTTT. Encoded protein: CASSPQLDRVNEKLFF.

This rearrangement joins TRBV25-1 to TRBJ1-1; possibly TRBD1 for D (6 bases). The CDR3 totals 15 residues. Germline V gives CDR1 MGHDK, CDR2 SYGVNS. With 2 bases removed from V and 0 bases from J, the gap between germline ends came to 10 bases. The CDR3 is CASSEPGQMNTEAFF. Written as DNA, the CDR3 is TGTGCCAGCAGTGAACCGGGACAAATGAACACTGAAGCTTTCTTT.